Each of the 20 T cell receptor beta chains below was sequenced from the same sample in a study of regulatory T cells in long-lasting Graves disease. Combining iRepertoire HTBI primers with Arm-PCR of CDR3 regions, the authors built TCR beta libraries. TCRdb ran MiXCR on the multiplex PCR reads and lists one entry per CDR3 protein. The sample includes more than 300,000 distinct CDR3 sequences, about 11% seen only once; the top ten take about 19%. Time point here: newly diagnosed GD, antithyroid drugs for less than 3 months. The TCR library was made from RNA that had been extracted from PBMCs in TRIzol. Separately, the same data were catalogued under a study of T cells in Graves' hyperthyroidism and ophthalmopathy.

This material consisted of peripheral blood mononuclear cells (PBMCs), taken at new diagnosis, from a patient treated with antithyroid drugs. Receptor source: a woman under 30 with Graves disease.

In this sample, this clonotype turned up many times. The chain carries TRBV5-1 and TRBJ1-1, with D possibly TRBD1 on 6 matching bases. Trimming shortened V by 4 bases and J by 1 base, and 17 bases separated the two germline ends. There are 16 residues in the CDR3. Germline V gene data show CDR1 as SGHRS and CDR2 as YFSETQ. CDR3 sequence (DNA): TGCGCCAGCAGCACGCCACAGGGTCAAACGAACACTGAAGCTTTCTTT. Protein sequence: CASSTPQGQTNTEAFF.

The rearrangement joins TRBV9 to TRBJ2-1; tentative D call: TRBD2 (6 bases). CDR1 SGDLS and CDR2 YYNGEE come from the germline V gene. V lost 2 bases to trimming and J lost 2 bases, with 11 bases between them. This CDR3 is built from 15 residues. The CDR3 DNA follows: TGTGCCAGCAGCGTGCGGGGCCTCCCCTACAATGAGCAGTTCTTC. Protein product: CASSVRGLPYNEQFF. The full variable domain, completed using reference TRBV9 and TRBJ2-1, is DSGVTQTPKHLITATGQRVTLRCSPRSGDLSVYWYQQSLDQGLQFLIQYYNGEERAKGNILERFSAQQFPDLHSELNLSSLELGDSALYFCASSVRGLPYNEQFFGPGTRLTVL.

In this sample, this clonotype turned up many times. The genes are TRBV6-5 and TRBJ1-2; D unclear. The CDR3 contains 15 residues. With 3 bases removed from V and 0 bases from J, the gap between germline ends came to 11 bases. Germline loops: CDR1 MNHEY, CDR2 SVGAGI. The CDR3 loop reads CASSYRSSPNYGYTF. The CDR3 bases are TGTGCCAGCAGTTATCGCAGTTCACCTAACTATGGCTACACCTTC.

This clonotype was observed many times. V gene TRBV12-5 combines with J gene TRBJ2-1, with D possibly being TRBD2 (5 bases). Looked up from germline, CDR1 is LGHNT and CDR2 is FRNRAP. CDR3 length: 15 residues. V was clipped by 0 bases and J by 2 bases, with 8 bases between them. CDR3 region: CASGLVLETYNEQFF. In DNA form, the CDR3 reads TGTGCTAGTGGTTTGGTACTAGAAACCTACAATGAGCAGTTCTTC. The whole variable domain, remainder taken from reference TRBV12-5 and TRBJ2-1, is DARVTQTPRHKVTEMGQEVTMRCQPILGHNTVFWYRQTMMQGLELLAYFRNRAPLDDSGMPKDRFSAEMPDATLATLKIQPSEPRDSAVYFCASGLVLETYNEQFFGPGTRLTVL.

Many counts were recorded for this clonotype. The CDR3 nucleotides are TGTGCCAGCTCACCCACTAGCGCTACCTACGAGCAGTACGTC. Protein sequence: CASSPTSATYEQYV. The chain couples TRBV18 to TRBJ2-7; 7 nucleotides align to TRBD2. The V gene's germline CDR1 is KGHSH and CDR2 LQKENI. The CDR3 consists of 14 residues. Trimming at V came to 3 bases and at J to 2 bases, leaving 4 bases not matched to a gene.

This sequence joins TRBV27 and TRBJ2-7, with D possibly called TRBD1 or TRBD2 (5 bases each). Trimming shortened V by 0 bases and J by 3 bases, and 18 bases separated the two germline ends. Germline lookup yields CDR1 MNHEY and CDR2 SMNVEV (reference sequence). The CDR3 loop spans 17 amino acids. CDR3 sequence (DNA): TGTGCCAGCAGTTTATCTGGCGAGGTCGGGGCGGTCTACGAGCAGTACTTC. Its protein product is CASSLSGEVGAVYEQYF.

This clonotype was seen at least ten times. The chain's CDR3 is CASSYSPILQAPSTDTQYF. The CDR3, as DNA: TGTGCCAGCAGTTACTCGCCGATTTTACAGGCTCCTAGCACAGATACGCAGTATTTT. The genes are TRBV6-6 and TRBJ2-3, with a weak D call TRBD1 (5 bases). V was cut by 0 bases and J by 0 bases, with 19 bases left in between. CDR3 size: 19 residues. From germline, CDR1 is MNHNY and CDR2 SVGAGI (reference sequence).

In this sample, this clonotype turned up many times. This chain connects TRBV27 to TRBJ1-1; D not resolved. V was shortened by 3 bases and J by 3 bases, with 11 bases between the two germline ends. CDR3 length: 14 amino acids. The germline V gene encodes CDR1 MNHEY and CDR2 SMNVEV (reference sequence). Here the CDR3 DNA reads TGTGCCAGCAGTTTCAGTCAAACATACACTGAAGCTTTCTTT. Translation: CASSFSQTYTEAFF.

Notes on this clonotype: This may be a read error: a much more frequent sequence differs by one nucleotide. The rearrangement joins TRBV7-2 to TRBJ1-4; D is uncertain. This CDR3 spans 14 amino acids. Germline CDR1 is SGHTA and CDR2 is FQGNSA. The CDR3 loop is CAGSSRHFDEKLFF. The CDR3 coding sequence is TGTGCCGGCAGCTCCAGGCACTTTGATGAAAAACTGTTTTTT. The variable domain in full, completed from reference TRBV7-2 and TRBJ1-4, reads GAGVSQSPSNKVTEKGKDVELRCDPISGHTALYWYRQSLGQGLEFLIYFQGNSAPDKSGLPSDRFSAERTGGSVSTLTIQRTQQEDSAVYLCAGSSRHFDEKLFFGSGTQLSVL.

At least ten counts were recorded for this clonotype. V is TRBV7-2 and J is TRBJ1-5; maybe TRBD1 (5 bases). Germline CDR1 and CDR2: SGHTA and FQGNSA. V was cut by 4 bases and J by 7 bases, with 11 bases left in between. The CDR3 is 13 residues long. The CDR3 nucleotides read TGTGCCAGCAGCTCACCGACAGACCAGCCCCAGCATTTT. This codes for CASSSPTDQPQHF.

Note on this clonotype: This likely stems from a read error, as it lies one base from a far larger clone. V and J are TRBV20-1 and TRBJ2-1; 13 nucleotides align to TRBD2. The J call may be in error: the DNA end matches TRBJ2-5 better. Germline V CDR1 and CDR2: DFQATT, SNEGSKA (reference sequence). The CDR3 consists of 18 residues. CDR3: CSASILAGGPGRSETQYF. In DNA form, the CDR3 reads TGCAGTGCTAGTATACTAGCGGGGGGGCCGGGGCGATCAGAGACCCAGTACTTC.

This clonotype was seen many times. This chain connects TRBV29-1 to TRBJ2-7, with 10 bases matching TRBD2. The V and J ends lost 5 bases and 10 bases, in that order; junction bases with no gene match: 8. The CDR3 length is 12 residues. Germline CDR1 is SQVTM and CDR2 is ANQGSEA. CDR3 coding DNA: TGCAGCGTTCTACTAGCGGGGCCGGGACAGTACTTC. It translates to CSVLLAGPGQYF.

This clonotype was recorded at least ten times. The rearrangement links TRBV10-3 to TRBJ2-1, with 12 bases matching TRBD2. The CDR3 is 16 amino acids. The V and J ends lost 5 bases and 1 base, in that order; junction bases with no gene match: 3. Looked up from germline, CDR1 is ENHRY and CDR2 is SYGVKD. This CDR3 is CAISPSGGVSYNEQFF. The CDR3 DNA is TGTGCCATCAGTCCTAGCGGGGGGGTATCCTACAATGAGCAGTTCTTC.

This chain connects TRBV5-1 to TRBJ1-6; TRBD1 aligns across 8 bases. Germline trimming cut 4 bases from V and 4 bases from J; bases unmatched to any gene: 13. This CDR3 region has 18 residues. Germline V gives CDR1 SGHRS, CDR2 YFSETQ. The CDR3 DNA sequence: TGCGCCAGCAGCGCGTTCCTGTTGGACAGGGTATATAATTCACCCCTCCACTTT. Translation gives CASSAFLLDRVYNSPLHF.

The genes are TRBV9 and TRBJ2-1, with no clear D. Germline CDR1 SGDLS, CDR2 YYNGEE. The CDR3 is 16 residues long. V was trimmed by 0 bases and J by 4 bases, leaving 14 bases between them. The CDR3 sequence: CASSVEFGVRYNEQFF. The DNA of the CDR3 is TGTGCCAGCAGCGTAGAATTCGGAGTGAGGTACAATGAGCAGTTCTTC.

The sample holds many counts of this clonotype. The CDR3, as DNA: TGCAGTGCTAGGAGGGGGGGAGGGGTCGAGACCCAGTACTTC. Its translation is CSARRGGGVETQYF. V usage is TRBV20-1 and J usage is TRBJ2-5; tentatively, D is TRBD2 (7 bases). There are 14 residues in the CDR3. The germline gives CDR1 DFQATT, CDR2 SNEGSKA (reference sequence). Trimming stripped 3 bases from V and 5 bases from J, with 16 bases between.

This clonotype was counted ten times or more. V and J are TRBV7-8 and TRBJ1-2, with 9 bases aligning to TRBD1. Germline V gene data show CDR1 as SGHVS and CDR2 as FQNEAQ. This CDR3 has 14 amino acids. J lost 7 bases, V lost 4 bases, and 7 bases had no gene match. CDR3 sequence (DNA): TGTGCCAGCAGCTCGGACAGGGGCCTATCTGGCTACACCTTC. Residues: CASSSDRGLSGYTF.

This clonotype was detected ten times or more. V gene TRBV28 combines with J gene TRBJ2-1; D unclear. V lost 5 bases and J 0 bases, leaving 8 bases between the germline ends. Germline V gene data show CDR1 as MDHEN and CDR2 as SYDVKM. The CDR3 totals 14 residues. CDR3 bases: TGTGCCAGCAGTCCCTTAAGCTCCTACAATGAGCAGTTCTTC. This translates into CASSPLSSYNEQFF.

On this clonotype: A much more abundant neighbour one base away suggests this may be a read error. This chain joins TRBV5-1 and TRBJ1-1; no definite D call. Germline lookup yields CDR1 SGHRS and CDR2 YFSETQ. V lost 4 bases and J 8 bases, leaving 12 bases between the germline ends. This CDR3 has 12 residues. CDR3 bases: TGCGCCAGCAGCCTCGAGGGTGGCGAAGCTTTCTTT. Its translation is CASSLEGGEAFF. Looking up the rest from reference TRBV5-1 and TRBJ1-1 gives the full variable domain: KAGVTQTPRYLIKTRGQQVTLSCSPISGHRSVSWYQQTPGQGLQFLFEYFSETQRNKGNFPGRFSGRQFSNSRSEMNVSTLELGDSALYLCASSLEGGEAFFGQGTRLTVV.

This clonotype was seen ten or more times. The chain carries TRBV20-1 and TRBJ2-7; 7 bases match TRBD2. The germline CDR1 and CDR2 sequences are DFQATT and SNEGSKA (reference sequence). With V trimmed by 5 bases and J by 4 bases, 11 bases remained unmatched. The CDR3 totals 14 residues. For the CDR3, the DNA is TGCAGTGCTGTAGAGGGAGGGCCACGGTACGAGCAGTACTTC. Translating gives CSAVEGGPRYEQYF.